This TCR beta chain was sequenced for a study of cytomegalovirus exposure and HLA in healthy donors. The PCR ran on 60 Vbeta and 13 Jbeta primers. Assay used: immunoSEQ multiplex PCR; TCRdb lists only in-frame clones, some missing. The repertoire has around 210,000 clones, around four fifths of them found once; the top ten carry 2.5% to 3.5%. Germline loops: CDR1 SSHAT, CDR2 FNYEAQ (reference sequence). V was pared by 1 base and J by 3 bases, with 13 bases between. The CDR3 totals 15 residues. Sequencing used PBMCs. This clonotype originated in a woman between 40 and 55 years old in good health and CMV-seronegative. This chain connects TRBV7-7 to TRBJ2-7, with D possibly matching TRBD1 (6 bases). Here the CDR3 reads CASSLEVGAHYEQYF. The CDR3 DNA is TGTGCCAGCAGCTTAGAGGTGGGGGCCCACTACGAGCAGTACTTC.